Listed below are T cell receptor beta chains from one sample, sequenced in a study of blood T cell repertoires in COVID-19. Sequenced by immunoSEQ multiplex PCR; TCRdb stores in-frame clones only, minus some. The sample lists some 300,000 clones, around 90% occurring once. Source material: peripheral blood. The receptors stem from a woman aged 40 to 55 with COVID-19, enrolled during active disease. Each CDR3 is given with its conserved first and last residue. Fields, in order: clone size, J gene, D gene, V gene, CDR3 protein, CDR3 DNA. A D gene is named only where the DNA matches it firmly. The size field is filled for only some rows; it gives once, few, many or a size class.

size: NA
J: TRBJ1-6
D: TRBD1
V: TRBV5-1
CDR3: CASSPDGTGSSPLHF
DNA: TGCGCCAGCAGCCCGGACGGGACAGGGTCTTCACCCCTCCACTTT

size: NA
J: TRBJ2-1
D: NA
V: TRBV6-5
CDR3: CASRKGPVNEQFF
DNA: TGTGCCAGCAGAAAGGGGCCGGTCAATGAGCAGTTCTTC

size: NA
J: TRBJ1-2
D: TRBD1
V: TRBV10-3
CDR3: CAISESAGTGDGYTF
DNA: TGTGCCATCAGTGAGTCGGCCGGAACAGGGGATGGCTACACCTTC

size: NA
J: TRBJ1-1
D: NA
V: TRBV30
CDR3: CAWSRDLTNTEAFF
DNA: TGTGCCTGGAGTCGGGATCTAACGAACACTGAAGCTTTCTTT

size: NA
J: TRBJ2-5
D: NA
V: TRBV29-1
CDR3: CSVERVSGETQYF
DNA: TGCAGCGTTGAACGAGTGTCAGGAGAGACCCAGTACTTC

size: NA
J: TRBJ1-3
D: NA
V: TRBV28
CDR3: CASSQPQGLSGNTIYF
DNA: TGTGCCAGCAGTCAACCACAGGGTCTCTCTGGAAACACCATATATTTT

size: NA
J: TRBJ1-3
D: NA
V: TRBV7-8
CDR3: CASSRDRSSGNTIYF
DNA: TGTGCCAGCAGCCGAGACAGAAGCTCTGGAAACACCATATATTTT

size: NA
J: TRBJ1-3
D: NA
V: TRBV18
CDR3: CASSPERTANTIYF
DNA: TGTGCCAGCTCACCGGAACGGACAGCCAACACCATATATTTT

size: few
J: TRBJ2-7
D: NA
V: TRBV4-1
CDR3: CASSHGTPTYEQYF
DNA: TGCGCCAGCAGCCATGGGACACCTACCTACGAGCAGTACTTC

size: NA
J: TRBJ2-2
D: TRBD1
V: TRBV18
CDR3: CASSLPGQHHVGELFF
DNA: TGTGCCAGCTCACTCCCGGGACAGCATCACGTGGGGGAGCTGTTTTTT

size: once
J: TRBJ2-6
D: NA
V: TRBV3-1/TRBV3-2
CDR3: CASSQVWQGSSGANVLTF
DNA: TGTGCCAGCAGCCAAGTGTGGCAGGGTAGCTCTGGGGCCAACGTCCTGACTTTC

size: NA
J: TRBJ1-3
D: NA
V: TRBV27
CDR3: CASSLNIQGIGTGNTIYF
DNA: TGTGCCAGCAGTTTAAATATTCAGGGGATAGGGACTGGAAACACCATATATTTT

size: NA
J: TRBJ2-1
D: TRBD2
V: TRBV18
CDR3: CASSPGLAGNEQFF
DNA: TGTGCCAGCTCGCCCGGACTAGCGGGCAATGAGCAGTTCTTC

size: NA
J: TRBJ1-2
D: NA
V: TRBV6-5
CDR3: CATREGIGGYTF
DNA: TGTGCCACTAGGGAGGGGATTGGCGGCTACACCTTC

size: once
J: TRBJ2-2
D: TRBD1
V: TRBV4-2
CDR3: CASSQVGFGTGRTGELFF
DNA: TGTGCCAGCAGCCAAGTCGGATTCGGGACAGGGAGGACCGGGGAGCTGTTTTTT

size: NA
J: TRBJ1-3
D: TRBD1
V: TRBV5-4
CDR3: CASSYTGGTGNTIYF
DNA: TGTGCCAGCAGTTATACAGGGGGGACAGGAAACACCATATATTTT

size: few
J: TRBJ2-4
D: TRBD2
V: TRBV5-1
CDR3: CASSSGTSAAKNIQYF
DNA: TGCGCCAGCAGCTCCGGGACTAGCGCAGCCAAAAACATTCAGTACTTC

size: few
J: TRBJ1-6
D: TRBD1
V: TRBV27
CDR3: CASSGRRGLGNSPLHF
DNA: TGTGCCAGCAGTGGACGCAGGGGGCTCGGTAATTCACCCCTCCACTTT

size: NA
J: TRBJ2-1
D: TRBD2
V: TRBV27
CDR3: CASSFRAGGNYEQFF
DNA: TGTGCCAGCAGTTTCAGAGCGGGAGGTAACTATGAGCAGTTCTTC

size: NA
J: TRBJ2-7
D: NA
V: TRBV15
CDR3: CATSGTRAETSSYEQYF
DNA: TGTGCCACCAGCGGAACGAGGGCCGAGACCAGCTCCTACGAGCAGTACTTC

size: NA
J: TRBJ2-7
D: NA
V: TRBV5-6
CDR3: CASSSLRTGAYEQYF
DNA: TGTGCCAGCAGCTCGTTACGGACGGGAGCCTACGAGCAGTACTTC

size: once
J: TRBJ2-7
D: NA
V: TRBV5-1
CDR3: CASSFPGPPYEQYF
DNA: TGCGCCAGCAGCTTCCCGGGTCCCCCATACGAGCAGTACTTC

size: NA
J: TRBJ1-5
D: TRBD1
V: TRBV6-1
CDR3: CASSEGHATGNQPQHF
DNA: TGTGCCAGCAGTGAAGGCCACGCGACAGGGAATCAGCCCCAGCATTTT

size: NA
J: TRBJ2-3
D: NA
V: TRBV19
CDR3: CASSSGGTSTDTQYF
DNA: TGTGCCAGTAGTAGTGGCGGGACTAGCACAGATACGCAGTATTTT

size: NA
J: TRBJ2-1
D: TRBD2
V: TRBV7-7
CDR3: CASSLGLADDNEQFF
DNA: TGTGCTAGCAGCTTAGGACTAGCGGACGACAATGAGCAGTTCTTC